This is a list of T cell receptor beta chains from one sample in a study of blood T cell repertoires in COVID-19. Sequencing used immunoSEQ multiplex PCR; TCRdb keeps in-frame clones, though not all of them. This table holds about 310,000 clones, 85% found once. The sample taken for sequencing was PBMCs or T cells enriched from blood (not recorded which). The receptors come from a woman aged 25 to 45 who had been exposed to COVID-19. CDR3s include the opening cysteine and the closing phenylalanine or tryptophan. The D gene is left open where the match is weak. Clone size is shown for a subset of rows, as once, few, many or a class of expanded clone.

d_call clone_size j_call v_call cdr3_nt cdr3_aa
TRBD1 . TRBJ2-7 TRBV27 TGTGCCAGCAGTTTGGGGACAGGGTTTAACTACGAGCAGTACTTC CASSLGTGFNYEQYF
. . TRBJ1-2 TRBV4-3 TGCGCCAGCAGCCAAGATCTCAGGGGCTCGGGAGGCTACACCTTC CASSQDLRGSGGYTF
TRBD2 . TRBJ2-7 TRBV27 TGTGCCAGCAGTTTATCGAACAGCGGGAGCTCCTACGAGCAGTACTTC CASSLSNSGSSYEQYF
TRBD1 . TRBJ2-2 TRBV18 TGTGCCAGCTCACCACGCATAGGGACAGAGAACACCGGGGAGCTGTTTTTT CASSPRIGTENTGELFF
. . TRBJ1-1 TRBV12-3/TRBV12-4 TGTGCCAGCAGTTTCACGGGGGTCACTGAAGCTTTCTTT CASSFTGVTEAFF
TRBD2 . TRBJ2-1 TRBV5-6 TGTGCCAGCAGCATACTAGCGGGCAGCTCCTACAATGAGCAGTTCTTC CASSILAGSSYNEQFF
. . TRBJ1-4 TRBV28 TGTGCCAGCAGTTTGGACTTGACAGAAAAACTGTTTTTT CASSLDLTEKLFF
TRBD1 once TRBJ2-7 TRBV28 TGTGCCAGCAGTCCCCCACCGGGACAGGGGCCCTACGAGCAGTACTTC CASSPPPGQGPYEQYF
. . TRBJ1-1 TRBV5-8 TGTGCCAGCAGCCAACTTGGACAGATGAACACTGAAGCTTTCTTT CASSQLGQMNTEAFF
TRBD1 . TRBJ1-2 TRBV7-9 TGTGCCAGCAGCACGCGGGACAGGGCTAACTATGGCTACACCTTC CASSTRDRANYGYTF
. once TRBJ1-1 TRBV19 TGTGCCAGTAGTGTCAGCCGGGACACCTTTCCTGCTTTCTTT CASSVSRDTFPAFF
TRBD1 . TRBJ1-2 TRBV27 TGTGCCAGCAGTTCAGACAGGGGAGGATTTGGCTACACCTTC CASSSDRGGFGYTF
TRBD2 . TRBJ2-7 TRBV6-1 TGTGCCAGCAGTGAAGCTACTAGCGGGAGGGACGAGCAGTACTTC CASSEATSGRDEQYF
. . TRBJ2-2 TRBV24-1 TGTGCCACCGGACACTTCGCGAACACCGGGGAGCTGTTTTTT CATGHFANTGELFF
. . TRBJ2-3 TRBV13 TGTGCCAGCAGCTTAGCGGCAGATACGCAGTATTTT CASSLAADTQYF
TRBD1 . TRBJ1-1 TRBV10-1 TGCGCCAGCAGGGGGTCACAGGGGTGCTTTGCTATGCGGACTGAAGCTTTCTTT CASRGSQGCFAMRTEAFF
. . TRBJ1-1 TRBV19 TGTGCCAGTAGTATTAACACCTTATCTAACACTGAAGCTTTCTTT CASSINTLSNTEAFF
. . TRBJ1-1 TRBV11-2 TGTGCCAGCAGCCTCATAGGGGCAAATTCCGGCACTGAAGCTTTCTTT CASSLIGANSGTEAFF
. . TRBJ1-2 TRBV5-1 TGCGCCAGCAGTTGGGAGAACTATGGCTACACCTTC CASSWENYGYTF
TRBD2 . TRBJ2-3 TRBV19 TGTGCCAGTAGTCGGCTAGCGGCAAGCACAGATACGCAGTATTTT CASSRLAASTDTQYF
. . TRBJ2-5 TRBV30 TGTGCCTGGACCATCGGGGGAGAGACCCAGTACTTC CAWTIGGETQYF
. . TRBJ2-3 TRBV30 TGTGCCTGGAGTGTAGCAGCGGCCACAGATACGCAGTATTTT CAWSVAAATDTQYF
. . TRBJ1-4 TRBV18 TGTGCCAGCTCACCGTCTTCGGGACAAGCAACGGGAAAACTGTTTTTT CASSPSSGQATGKLFF